Given below is one T cell receptor beta chain in context. Germline V gene lookup returns CDR1 LNHNV and CDR2 YYDKDF (reference sequence). This CDR3 region has 16 residues. V was shortened by 5 bases and J by 3 bases, with 19 bases between the two germline ends. This sample is drawn from a study of blood T cell repertoires in COVID-19. Study context: PBMCs, B-cell-depleted T cells, or T cells provided the cDNA or gDNA that made up the material.

TCRdb's copy holds only in-frame clones and misses some; the assay was immunoSEQ multiplex PCR. The data show fewer than 250,000 clones, around four fifths seen once. The rearrangement uses TRBV15 and TRBJ1-1, with D perhaps matching TRBD1 (5 bases). The sequenced sample was peripheral blood. This receptor was taken from a middle-aged man with active or convalescent COVID-19. The CDR3 is CATSRSMADTYTEAFF. The CDR3 nucleotides read TGTGCCACCAGCCGCTCGATGGCGGACACTTACACTGAAGCTTTCTTT.